The T cell receptor (beta chain) described here comes from a study of T cell clonotyping in hematopoietic cell transplantation. Study-wide findings and caveats: Pathologically expanded recipient clonotypes increased progressively from day 30 to day 180 as diversity fell. Few recipient clonotypes overlapped donors; over 97% were de novo at given depth. Cells were unsorted, so CD4 and CD8 contributions were not separated.

CDR3 length: 13 residues. CDR1 is MNHEY and CDR2 is SMNVEV in the germline V gene (reference sequence). With 6 bases clipped from V and 4 bases from J, the junction kept 4 bases outside the gene matches. Some clones are missing from TCRdb's copy, which holds only in-frame ones; the method was immunoSEQ multiplex PCR. Altogether 30,000 to 45,000 clones are present, 88% being singletons, with the ten largest covering roughly 2%. Turning to this clone: Its antigen is currently unknown.

The V and J genes are TRBV27 and TRBJ1-2; 8 nucleotides line up with TRBD1. The sequenced material came from peripheral blood mononuclear cells. The origin of this receptor is a woman in her 40s in good health. Some clones in this sample may be carry-over from other donors' samples. The CDR3 spells CASSLRGLYGYTF. CDR3 DNA sequence: TGTGCCAGCAGCCTCAGGGGGCTCTATGGCTACACCTTC.